This TCR beta chain is from a study of T cell responses to AZD1222 COVID-19 vaccine. Study-level information: Analysis merged second doses at about 4 or about 12 weeks.

TCRdb keeps only in-frame clones here, not all; method: immunoSEQ multiplex PCR. The table includes 100,000 or so clones, less than 90% detected once. About this clone: Its antigen is undetermined.

V was trimmed by 3 bases and J by 3 bases, leaving 8 bases between them. Germline assignment: CDR1 MGHDK and CDR2 SYGVNS. The CDR3 extends over 13 amino acids. Points from the study as a whole: Two AZD1222 doses significantly raised spike-specific TCR breadth and depth over controls.

The V call is TRBV25-1, the J call TRBJ1-2; D ambiguous. The source is an adult in good health. The sample here was peripheral blood, taken on day 0 of AZD1222 vaccination. CDR3 region: CASSEGRYYGYTF. The CDR3 bases are TGTGCCAGCAGTGAGGGCAGATACTATGGCTACACCTTC.